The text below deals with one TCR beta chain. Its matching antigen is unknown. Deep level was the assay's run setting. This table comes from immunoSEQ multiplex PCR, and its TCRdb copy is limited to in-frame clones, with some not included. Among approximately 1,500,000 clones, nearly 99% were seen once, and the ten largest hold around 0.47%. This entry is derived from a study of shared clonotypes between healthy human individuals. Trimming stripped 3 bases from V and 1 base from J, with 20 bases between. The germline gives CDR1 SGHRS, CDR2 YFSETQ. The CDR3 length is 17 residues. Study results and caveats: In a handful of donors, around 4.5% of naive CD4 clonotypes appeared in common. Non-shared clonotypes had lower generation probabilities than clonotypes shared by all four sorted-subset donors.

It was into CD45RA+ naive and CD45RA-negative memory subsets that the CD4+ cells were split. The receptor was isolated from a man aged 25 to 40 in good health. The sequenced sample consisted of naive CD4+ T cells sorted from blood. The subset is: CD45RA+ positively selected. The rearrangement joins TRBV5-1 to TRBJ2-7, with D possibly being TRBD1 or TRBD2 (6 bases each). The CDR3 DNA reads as TGCGCCAGCAGCTGGGGGGCCGGACGGAGGTCATCCTACGAGCAGTACTTC. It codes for CASSWGAGRRSSYEQYF.